A single TCR beta chain is shown here with its context. This clone showed up just a few times. Its antigen is not yet known. No much larger clone exists at a distance of one base, and base qualities are not known. The data belong to a study of cytomegalovirus exposure and HLA in healthy donors (dated by TCRdb to about 2017). For context, the study as a whole: According to an earlier analysis of several hundred of the donors, 150 million to 200 million T cells yielded 117 million unique TCR beta sequences and 276 Gb of sequence data. An early release covering roughly 580 HLA-typed donors comprised about 310 gigabases of sequencing data and 65 million to 100 million unique TCR sequences. Of the approximately 400 genotyped donors, approximately 81% were placed in the genetic ancestry cluster associated with self-reported Caucasian donors. The aim of the study was to test whether cataloging public T cell receptors could identify signatures of past pathogen exposure. Using immunosequencing, the study profiled T cell repertoires from some 670 subjects and related those repertoires to cytomegalovirus serostatus. Along with the approximately 700-subject first cohort, a separate validation cohort of about 110 different subjects was used. To predict cytomegalovirus infection status, the study combined high-throughput TCR immunosequencing, statistical association of individual TCRs with disease status, and machine learning. In a later analysis, previously published TCR beta repertoires from 670 or so donors were re-analyzed and high-resolution HLA genotyping was added so that TCR occurrence patterns could be studied. Rather than using new phenotypic data, the later analysis identified candidate immune exposures from TCR beta sequences and from how often those sequences occurred across donors. To decide whether each TCR beta V gene segment behaved as functional or pseudogenic, an earlier analysis of several hundred of the donors relied on high-throughput TCR beta sequencing. Donor age, sex, ethnicity and CMV serostatus were collected together with the repertoire data. A later genetic analysis used genome-wide SNP genotypes for about 60% of the roughly 700 donors, treating that subset as a discovery cohort. All discovery cohort repertoires had been generated using a single sequencing platform. Both class I and class II loci were covered by HLA typing, at four-digit resolution. Typing coverage varied by locus: 629-630 donors for A, B, C, DRB1 and DQB1; approximately 500 for DQA1; about 590 for DPA1; about 450 for DPB1. A few DR-DQ haplotypes were treated as single units for association and clustering because of strong linkage in the cohort. Among about 360 genotyped donors of the cohort, an average of about 240,000 unique TCR beta nucleotide sequences were sequenced per donor, roughly 20% of them non-productive.

Broader findings and caveats from the paper: The classifier was reported to diagnose cytomegalovirus status with high specificity and sensitivity in both the original cohort and the validation cohort. Because counts were too low, 15 to 20 rarely observed V segments, including chromosome 9 orphons, were left out of the earlier analysis of a few hundred of the donors. According to a later analysis, most CMV-associated TCR beta chains appeared to be HLA-restricted, and the HLA associations seemed to be driven largely by CMV exposure. Some IMGT-functional V segments, including TRBV6-2 and TRBV6-3, could not be told apart with the 87-base-pair reads, so those segments were excluded. A few of the identified cytomegalovirus-associated TCR beta chains were confirmed in vitro to be specific for cytomegalovirus antigens. In a later analysis, TCR association rates were found to vary across HLA loci, with the most associated TCRs seen for DRB1 alleles and the fewest for HLA-C alleles. Compared with the roughly 700-donor mean, donors in an Asian-associated ancestry cluster had fewer N-insertions in productive TCRs, according to a later genetic analysis. In an earlier analysis of about 550 of the donors, most TCR beta V segments were observed in productive rearrangements about 90% or about 30% of the time, broadly matching IMGT annotations. The study gave a list of under 200 TCR beta chains associated with cytomegalovirus. The only immune exposure information available for the cohort was CMV serostatus. The presence/absence analyses assumed that sequencing depth was roughly uniform across donors, and that assumption may not be true. According to a later analysis, parvovirus B19, influenza, CMV and Epstein-Barr virus appeared linked to several top co-occurrence clusters. Linkage disequilibrium might explain the correlated functional status among segregating V segments, but an unknown experimental factor could not be excluded. A further reported finding was that TCR beta sequences accurately predicted the HLA-A and HLA-B alleles for most subjects in the first cohort. Compared with equally common non-associated chains, HLA-associated TCR beta chains in a later analysis were more clonally expanded and had lower generation probabilities. In a later analysis, some 17,000 TCR beta sequences were associated with specific HLA alleles at a false discovery rate of 0.05. A group of highly shared sequence variants was considered likely to be a technical artifact of the sequencing pipeline. In this cohort, only TCR beta chains were sequenced, and detectable features were limited by the absence of alpha or paired-chain data. Because HLA typing was missing for some donors at each locus, association tests included only the typed subset. When HLA alleles, especially DR and DQ, strongly co-occurred, TCR associations were difficult to assign to individual alleles. While some public TCRs were present in many individuals, most TCR sequences turned up only very rarely across donors. It was suggested by the authors that the approach could potentially be generalized to other disease states and immunological phenotypes. A later genetic analysis associated a missense DCLRE1C variant with V-gene and J-gene trimming of TCR beta chains, and an independent cohort replicated the association.

Receptor amplification or capture employed the immunoSEQ multiplex PCR assay. The multiplex PCR relied on a mix of 60 forward primers for TCR Vbeta segments and 13 reverse primers for TCR Jbeta segments. A multiplex PCR assay on genomic DNA amplified the CDR3 region of rearranged TCR beta genes. The amplified TCR beta libraries were sequenced on the Illumina HiSeq System as 87-base-pair reads. Under the source paper's analysis protocol: Across the 500 to 850 repertoires, a later analysis counted tens of millions of unique TCR beta chains, around 11 million of which were shared by at least two donors. Raw reads were error-corrected and collapsed into unique sequences by a nearest-neighbor algorithm in which closely related sequences were merged to remove PCR and sequencing errors. V, D and J gene segments were assigned by aligning CDR3 sequences to IMGT reference sequences. Each retained sequence needed at least a six-nucleotide match to both a V gene segment and a J gene segment. A rearrangement counted as productive if the CDR3 had no stop codons and remained in frame with V and J, and every other rearrangement counted as non-productive. CDR3 was defined by IMGT convention, running from the second conserved V-encoded cysteine to the conserved J-encoded phenylalanine. In an earlier analysis of 500 to 650 of the donors, sequences lacking an unambiguous match to a single V gene segment were excluded. In an earlier analysis of 587 of the donors, V segments were called functional above 56.7% productive rearrangements and were called segregating when the between-donor standard deviation exceeded 5%. A statistical classification framework was built to diagnose cytomegalovirus status from the catalog of TCR beta chain sequences. V and J gene assignment, in a later analysis, came from comparing TCR nucleotide sequences with IMGT/GENE-DB human TR gene sequences. The TCRdist pipeline was used in a later analysis to assign CDR3 sequences and most-parsimonious VDJ recombination scenarios. A later analysis defined each TCR beta chain by its CDR3 amino acid sequence plus V-gene family, and excluded reads lacking a unique V-gene family. In a later analysis, fewer than 650 highly shared, low-generation-probability nucleotide sequences were removed to address suspected cross-contamination and a sequencing artifact. For each public chain, a later analysis derived a clonal expansion index from normalized ranks of inferred template counts within each repertoire. In a later analysis, generation probabilities were computed using a VDJ recombination model fitted to out-of-frame rearrangements, and the results were checked against IGoR. A later analysis scored TCR-TCR, TCR-HLA and TCR-CMV co-occurrence with hypergeometric tests, applying a repertoire-size bias correction to TCR pairs. To estimate false discovery rates, a later analysis permuted the HLA or CMV assignments 20 times. In a later analysis, co-occurring TCRs were grouped with DBSCAN, and TCRdist sequence similarity was added when clustering was performed within HLA-allele-positive subsets. Repertoires with fewer than 30,000 or more than 120,000 public chains were left out of co-occurrence clustering, as were four to six repertoires with anomalous nucleotide sharing. The clones in this table, taken by TCRdb from immuneACCESS, are in-frame only. Not every clone is retained; where verified, under half of the shortfall comes from an unresolved V gene, and the cause of the rest is unknown. D and trimming come from the DNA, and the V and J calls and clone size come from that table. The sample table lists more than 75,000 clones, nearly 80% of them with a count of one. The ten largest clones add up to about 4% of the sample.

Trimming takes 1 base off V and 5 bases off J; junction bases not matched to a gene: 6. Looking up the germline V gene yields CDR1 SNHLY and CDR2 FYNNEI. From the cysteine through the phenylalanine, the CDR3 covers 15 amino acids. The CDR3 DNA has 45 bases and is translated from base 1. In total, roughly 670 healthy bone marrow donors made up the cohort. Cohort members were all nominally healthy when sampled, although unrecorded immune exposures were likely present. The donor was CMV seronegative and belonged to the group of around 400 seronegative cohort members. A peripheral blood sample was provided by each donor, and peripheral blood mononuclear cells were used for TCR beta sequencing. Genomic DNA extraction from the blood cell samples was performed with the Qiagen DNeasy Blood Extraction Kit.

The sample comprised PBMCs. The source of this sequence is a woman aged 40 to 55 in good health and CMV-seronegative. The receptor chain draws on TRBV2 and TRBJ2-7, with TRBD1 matching 9 junction bases. The nucleotide sequence reads TGTGCCAGCAGTGAAGGGGCCACAGGGGGCCACGAGCAGTACTTC. It is translated as CASSEGATGGHEQYF.